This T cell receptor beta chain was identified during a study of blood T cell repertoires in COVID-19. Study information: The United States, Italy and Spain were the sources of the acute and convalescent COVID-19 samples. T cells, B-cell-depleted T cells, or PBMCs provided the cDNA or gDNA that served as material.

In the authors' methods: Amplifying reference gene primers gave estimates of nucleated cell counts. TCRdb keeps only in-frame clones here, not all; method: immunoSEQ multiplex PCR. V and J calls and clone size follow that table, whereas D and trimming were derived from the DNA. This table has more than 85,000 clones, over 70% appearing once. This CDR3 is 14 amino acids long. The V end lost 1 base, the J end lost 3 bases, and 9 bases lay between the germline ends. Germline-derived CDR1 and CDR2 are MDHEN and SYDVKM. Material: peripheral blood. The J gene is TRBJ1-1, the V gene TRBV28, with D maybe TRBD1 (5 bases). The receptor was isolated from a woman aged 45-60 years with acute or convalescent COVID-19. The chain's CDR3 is CASSLSQGYTEAFF. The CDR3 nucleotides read TGTGCCAGCAGTTTATCCCAGGGATACACTGAAGCTTTCTTT.